The clone carrying this TCR beta chain was counted a single time. What it binds is not known. The assay was immunoSEQ multiplex PCR, and TCRdb's table has in-frame clones only and misses some. The data contain roughly 60,000 clones, around nine tenths of them singletons. The CDR3 spans 14 residues. V was trimmed by 4 bases and J by 5 bases, leaving 15 bases between them. The germline V gene has CDR1 SGHAT and CDR2 FQDESV (reference sequence). These data belong to a study of OX40 agonist ivuxolimab in advanced cancers. Across the study: Patients were dosed with the agonistic anti-OX40 (CD134) antibody ivuxolimab. At 0.01 to 10 mg/kg, ivuxolimab was administered intravenously to patients every 2 weeks. Checkpoint inhibitors had been given previously to under 50% of patients. Overall study findings and caveats: Clonal expansion was among the lowest in partial responders at 0.1-3.0 mg/kg, especially CD8+.

Source: CD4+ or CD8+ T cells sorted from blood, taken in a trial of the OX40 agonist ivuxolimab. The rearrangement uses TRBV11-1 and TRBJ2-7; D is possibly TRBD1 (6 bases). The TCR originated in an adult with an advanced solid tumor such as melanoma, head and neck, liver or kidney cancer. The CDR3 nucleotides read TGTGCCAGCAGCTCGCTCAGGGGTGTCAACGAGCAGTACTTC. This translates into CASSSLRGVNEQYF.